The subject of this entry is one T cell receptor (beta chain). The data originate from a study of CD8 T cells in Susac syndrome. The CDR3 consists of 13 residues. Trimming removed 3 bases at V and 8 bases at J, with 11 bases between. About 0.5 to 1 ug RNA was reverse transcribed with random hexamers. A single record per CDR3 protein comes from TCRdb applying MiXCR to the immunoSEQ multiplex PCR reads. The table includes approximately 180,000 distinct CDR3 sequences, 95% detected once. This chain connects TRBV12-3 or TRBV12-4 to TRBJ2-1; D gene ambiguous. This clonotype originated in a human donor with multiple sclerosis. The sample taken for sequencing was CD4+ T cells from PBMCs. As DNA, the CDR3 is TGTGCCAGCAGTTTCGGGTTCCGCGATGAGCAGTTCTTC. Protein sequence: CASSFGFRDEQFF.